This T cell receptor (beta chain) comes out of a study of blood T cell repertoires in COVID-19. Method: immunoSEQ multiplex PCR; TCRdb's copy keeps in-frame clones and lacks some. This sample has 250,000 to 300,000 clones; around nine tenths occur once, and the top ten carry around 11%. This clone was found a few times. The CDR3 extends over 17 amino acids. CDR1 and CDR2 (germline): LNHDA, SQIVND (reference sequence). With V trimmed by 4 bases and J by 1 base, 11 bases remained unmatched. Sample: peripheral blood. This receptor was taken from a woman in her twenties or thirties with COVID-19, enrolled during active disease. The chain couples TRBV19 to TRBJ1-1; 8 bases are a match to TRBD1. CDR3 in amino acids: CASSSPTGQATNTEAFF. The CDR3 DNA sequence: TGTGCCAGTAGTAGTCCAACGGGACAGGCCACGAACACTGAAGCTTTCTTT.